The 24 T cell receptor beta chains below all came from one sample that was sequenced in a study of blood T cells in healthy people across ages. It was with a sample-barcoded 5' primer and a J-beta primer mix that a second PCR of roughly 7 to 12 cycles was run. TCRdb used MiXCR to reprocess the 5' RACE reads, holding one entry per CDR3 protein. This sample carries roughly 1.6 million distinct CDR3 sequences, 34% of them seen once, and the ten largest clones take approximately 10%. Material for sequencing was blood. The receptors here all came from a woman younger than 45 in good health.

This clonotype was seen a handful of times. This chain connects TRBV7-9 to TRBJ2-1, with 12 bases aligning to TRBD2. The CDR3 is 15 residues long. Germline lookup yields CDR1 SEHNR and CDR2 FQNEAQ (reference sequence). J was trimmed by 8 bases and V by 5 bases; bases with no gene match: 7. The CDR3 DNA reads TGTGCCAGCAGCACGACTAGCGGGAGTCTCGATGAGCAGTTCTTC. Amino acids: CASSTTSGSLDEQFF.

The rearrangement joins TRBV6-2 or TRBV6-3 to TRBJ2-1; a possible D gene is TRBD2 (5 bases). The V and J ends lost 3 bases and 2 bases respectively, with 11 bases between them. The CDR3 contains 15 residues. The germline V gene encodes CDR1 MNHEY and CDR2 SVGEGT. CDR3 bases: TGTGCCAGCAGTTATCAAGCGGCTGCCTACAATGAGCAGTTCTTC. This encodes CASSYQAAAYNEQFF.

The chain is built from TRBV5-1 and TRBJ2-2, with 8 bases fitting TRBD1. Trimming took 2 bases from V and 6 from J; bases not matched to a gene: 6. CDR1 SGHRS and CDR2 YFSETQ come from the germline V gene. The CDR3 spans 15 residues. CDR3 coding DNA: TGCGCCAGCAGCTTACACGACAGGGGAGCCGGGGAGCTGTTTTTT. Amino acids: CASSLHDRGAGELFF.

The chain joins TRBV5-1 to TRBJ2-7, with D possibly TRBD2 on 5 matching bases. Per germline, CDR1 SGHRS and CDR2 YFSETQ. The CDR3 length is 13 residues. V lost 0 bases and J lost 6, with 10 bases in between. In nucleotides, the CDR3 is TGCGCCAGCAGCTTGGGGGGAGACCCCGAGCAGTACTTC. Translated, it gives CASSLGGDPEQYF.

The chain links TRBV29-1 to TRBJ1-2, with no clear D. Trimming took off 5 bases at V and 2 bases at J, with 15 bases between the two ends. Germline assignment: CDR1 SQVTM and CDR2 ANQGSEA. The CDR3 has 14 amino acids. The CDR3 loop reads CSVKNDKSNYGYTF. Here the CDR3 DNA reads TGCAGCGTTAAAAATGACAAGTCCAACTATGGCTACACCTTC.

Note on this clonotype: A single base separates this from a much larger clone, so it may be a read error. This chain connects TRBV7-4 to TRBJ2-1, with TRBD1 as a possible D gene (6 bases). The CDR3 runs 14 residues. V was trimmed by 6 bases and J by 15 bases, leaving 24 bases between them. Germline V lookup: CDR1 SGHVT, CDR2 SQSDAQ. The chain's CDR3 is CASSVTGRKKSRFF. The CDR3 coding sequence is TGTGCCAGCAGTGTGACAGGTCGCAAAAAGTCGCGGTTCTTC.

The gene calls are TRBV4-2 and TRBJ1-1; TRBD1 is a possible D gene (6 bases). Germline V CDR1 and CDR2: LGHNA, YNFKEQ. CDR3 size: 17 residues. Deletions cut 0 bases from V and 7 bases from J, with 21 bases between. This CDR3 reads CASSQDPEDSRKIEAFF. The CDR3 region has the DNA TGTGCCAGCAGCCAAGATCCCGAGGACAGCCGAAAAATTGAAGCTTTCTTT.

This clonotype was recorded a few times. The V gene is TRBV27, the J gene TRBJ2-7; no clear D gene. The CDR3 contains 14 residues. The V end was cut by 1 base, the J end by 2 bases, with 9 bases between. Per the germline V gene, CDR1 is MNHEY and CDR2 is SMNVEV (reference sequence). The CDR3 sequence: CASSLLQDPYEQYF. The CDR3 bases are TGTGCCAGCAGTTTATTACAAGACCCCTACGAGCAGTACTTC.

This clonotype has a handful of counts. In DNA, the CDR3 is TGTGCCAGCAGCTTGGCAGGGGGCAAGGACGAGCAGTACTTC. It yields the protein CASSLAGGKDEQYF. This chain joins TRBV5-4 and TRBJ2-7; 8 nucleotides match TRBD1. The length of the CDR3 is 14 residues. J was trimmed by 5 bases and V by 0 bases; bases with no gene match: 4. The germline gives CDR1 SGHNT, CDR2 YYREEE (reference sequence).

The CDR3 loop reads CASSSDRVPNRYGYTF. The CDR3 DNA reads TGTGCCAGCAGCTCTGACAGGGTCCCCAATCGCTATGGCTACACCTTC. The chain employs TRBV7-9 and TRBJ1-2, with 7 bases lining up with TRBD1. CDR3 length equals 16 residues. Per germline, CDR1 SEHNR and CDR2 FQNEAQ (reference sequence). V lost 4 bases to trimming and J lost 4 bases; unmatched junction nucleotides: 12.

The chain has TRBV5-1 and TRBJ1-2; D is unclear. This CDR3 is 13 amino acids long. Per germline, CDR1 SGHRS and CDR2 YFSETQ. Trimming took off 0 bases at V and 13 bases at J, with 16 bases between the two ends. The DNA of the CDR3 is TGCGCCAGCAGCTTGGACGTGCGGCGGCCGGGCACCTTC. Amino acids: CASSLDVRRPGTF.

This rearrangement joins TRBV11-2 to TRBJ1-2, with a weak D call TRBD1 (6 bases). Trimming took off 0 bases at V and 4 bases at J, with 9 bases between the two ends. The V gene's germline CDR1 is SGHAT and CDR2 FQNNGV. There are 14 residues in the CDR3. CDR3 in amino acids: CASSLERTAYGYTF. CDR3 DNA sequence: TGTGCCAGCAGCTTAGAAAGGACAGCCTATGGCTACACCTTC.

This clonotype has at least ten counts. The chain joins TRBV29-1 to TRBJ2-7; 7 bases match TRBD2. CDR1 and CDR2 from the germline V gene are SQVTM and ANQGSEA. The CDR3 loop spans 15 amino acids. J lost 6 bases, V lost 4 bases, and 15 bases had no gene match. The CDR3 nucleotides read TGCAGCGTTGGAATCCCAACTAGCGCCCTCGGCGAGCAGTACTTC. It codes for CSVGIPTSALGEQYF.

This clonotype was picked up many times. The genes are TRBV7-8 and TRBJ2-1; D possibly corresponds to TRBD2 (7 bases). From germline, CDR1 is SGHVS and CDR2 FQNEAQ. The ends were cut back, 2 bases at V and 3 bases at J, with 17 bases in the middle. This CDR3 has 17 amino acids. The CDR3 bases are TGTGCCAGCAGCTTAACCGGCGGGGGCCTCTTCTACAATGAGCAGTTCTTC. The encoded protein is CASSLTGGGLFYNEQFF. The variable domain in full, completed from reference TRBV7-8 and TRBJ2-1, reads GAGVSQSPRYKVAKRGQDVALRCDPISGHVSLFWYQQALGQGPEFLTYFQNEAQLDKSGLPSDRFFAERPEGSVSTLKIQRTQQEDSAVYLCASSLTGGGLFYNEQFFGPGTRLTVL.

The chain joins TRBV20-1 to TRBJ1-5; the D gene is possibly TRBD1 (5 bases). V was pared by 6 bases and J by 4 bases, with 16 bases between. Germline V lookup: CDR1 DFQATT, CDR2 SNEGSKA (reference sequence). This CDR3 is built from 14 residues. The CDR3, as DNA: TGCAGTGCCCAGGGTGGGTCCGGAAATCAGCCCCAGCATTTT. Its protein is CSAQGGSGNQPQHF.

The chain recombines TRBV7-9 with TRBJ2-1, with 10 nucleotides matching TRBD2. The germline V gene has CDR1 SEHNR and CDR2 FQNEAQ (reference sequence). V was pared by 3 bases and J by 9 bases, with 5 bases of the junction left unmatched. The CDR3 covers 14 residues. The CDR3 here is CASSFSGGKREQFF. In nucleotides, the CDR3 is TGTGCCAGCAGCTTTAGCGGGGGGAAGCGTGAGCAGTTCTTC.

The rearrangement uses TRBV5-7 and TRBJ1-5; D gene uncertain. TRBV5-7 is known as an ORF, though its function is uncertain. Trimming removed 6 bases at V and 5 bases at J, with 12 bases between. This CDR3 is 13 amino acids long. DNA of the CDR3: TGTGCCAGCACCCTCAGGAGTGATCAGCCCCAGCATTTT. Its translation: CASTLRSDQPQHF.

There are many counts of this clonotype. This rearrangement joins TRBV12-3 or TRBV12-4 to TRBJ1-2; TRBD1 aligns across 7 bases. V was pared by 6 bases and J by 2 bases, with 3 bases of the junction left unmatched. The CDR3 runs to 13 residues. As DNA, the CDR3 is TGTGCCAGCAGGGGGACAGCAAACTATGGCTACACCTTC. Translated: CASRGTANYGYTF.

The chain recombines TRBV2 with TRBJ1-5; D gene uncertain. The CDR3 has 15 residues. Germline assignment: CDR1 SNHLY and CDR2 FYNNEI. V was clipped by 8 bases and J by 3 bases, with 17 bases between them. The CDR3 spells CASVAALGINQPQHF. For the CDR3, the DNA is TGTGCCAGCGTCGCTGCCCTCGGAATCAATCAGCCCCAGCATTTT. The whole variable domain, filled in from reference TRBV2 and TRBJ1-5, reads EPEVTQTPSHQVTQMGQEVILRCVPISNHLYFYWYRQILGQKVEFLVSFYNNEISEKSEIFDDQFSVERPDGSNFTLKIRSTKLEDSAMYFCASVAALGINQPQHFGDGTRLSIL.

This clonotype was observed a handful of times. The chain employs TRBV25-1 and TRBJ2-5; tentatively, D is TRBD2 (6 bases). V lost 4 bases and J lost 9, with 18 bases in between. CDR3 size: 14 residues. CDR1 MGHDK and CDR2 SYGVNS come from the germline V gene. The CDR3 sequence: CASSGPGRGQAQYF. The CDR3 nucleotides read TGTGCCAGCAGTGGGCCGGGGCGGGGCCAAGCCCAGTACTTC.

This clonotype has a handful of counts. The chain has TRBV3-1 and TRBJ1-2, with D uncertain. Trimming left V 4 bases short and J 1 base short, with 13 bases between. The CDR3 runs to 15 residues. Germline V CDR1 and CDR2: LGHDT, YNNKEL (reference sequence). CDR3 region: CASSRIHSGNYGYTF. In nucleotides, the CDR3 is TGTGCCAGCAGCCGTATACACAGCGGTAACTATGGCTACACCTTC.

Here the CDR3 DNA reads TGTGCCAGCAGCTACCCCGGACTAGGCCCCTACAATGAGCAGTTCTTC. Its translation: CASSYPGLGPYNEQFF. The V gene is TRBV11-2, the J gene TRBJ2-1; 7 nucleotides match TRBD2. The germline V gene has CDR1 SGHAT and CDR2 FQNNGV. The V and J ends lost 4 bases and 2 bases, in that order; junction bases with no gene match: 8. The CDR3 consists of 16 residues.

The chain joins TRBV19 to TRBJ2-1; 8 positions match TRBD1. Germline V gene sequence: CDR1 LNHDA, CDR2 SQIVND (reference sequence). The V segment lost 5 bases and the J segment 4 bases; nucleotides outside the gene matches: 10. This CDR3 has 16 amino acids. The CDR3 DNA is TGTGCCAGTAGTTGGGGTCGGGACAGGAGATACAATGAGCAGTTCTTC. Residues: CASSWGRDRRYNEQFF.

This chain links TRBV5-7 with TRBJ2-7, with 12 bases matching TRBD2. TRBV5-7 is identified as an open reading frame with a role that is uncertain. The V and J ends lost 4 bases and 2 bases, in that order; junction bases with no gene match: 13. The CDR3 covers 18 residues. The CDR3 coding sequence is TGTGCCAGCAGCGTGAGGGGACCGACTAGCGGGGGAGCCTACGAGCAGTACTTC. Translated: CASSVRGPTSGGAYEQYF.